This record covers a single T cell receptor (beta chain). The record originates from a study of T-cell memory formation after mild COVID-19. Sample barcodes and UMIs were carried by the TCR alpha and TCR beta cDNA libraries that 5'RACE generated with constant-segment primers. Each CDR3 protein gets one entry after TCRdb re-called the 5' RACE reads with MiXCR. Among around 180,000 distinct CDR3 sequences listed, 18% were seen once. The CDR3 extends over 16 amino acids. V shed 0 bases, J shed 2 bases, and the junction held 4 bases outside the gene matches. Germline-derived CDR1 and CDR2 are MNHEY and SVGAGI.

Sequencing was done on a sample of PBMCs or a T cell subset sorted from them (not recorded which). This TCR derives from a man between 18 and 29 years old who had mild COVID-19 (a few samples of this study predate the infection). Cell type and time point are not known. The V and J genes are TRBV6-5 and TRBJ2-1; 7 nucleotides line up with TRBD2. The CDR3 bases are TGTGCCAGCAGTTACTCGAGCGGGGCTCCCTACAATGAGCAGTTCTTC. Translation: CASSYSSGAPYNEQFF.